The 4 T cell receptor beta chains in this list originate from one sample, sequenced in a study of cytomegalovirus exposure and HLA in healthy donors. The study ran its PCR with 60 Vbeta and 13 Jbeta primers. Generated by immunoSEQ multiplex PCR, the TCRdb table keeps only in-frame clones and is missing some. The top ten clones hold approximately 4.3% of a sample with roughly 100,000 clones, over 70% of them seen once. The specimen sequenced was PBMCs. These receptors were collected from a man aged 45 to 65 in good health and CMV-seropositive.

The chain's CDR3 is CASSEAHRVGNQPQHF. CDR3 bases: TGTGCCAGCAGTGAAGCGCACAGGGTGGGCAATCAGCCCCAGCATTTT. The chain couples TRBV6-1 to TRBJ1-5; tentatively, D is TRBD1 (6 bases). Germline lookup yields CDR1 MNHNS and CDR2 SASEGT. This CDR3 contains 16 residues. Deletions cut 0 bases from V and 2 bases from J, with 11 bases between.

The CDR3 DNA reads as TGTGCCAGCAGCGGCTACTCCACAGATACGCAGTATTTT. This translates into CASSGYSTDTQYF. This rearrangement joins TRBV9 to TRBJ2-3; D uncertain. Germline lookup yields CDR1 SGDLS and CDR2 YYNGEE. V was trimmed by 3 bases and J by 2 bases, leaving 7 bases between them. The CDR3 length is 13 residues.

V usage is TRBV5-1 and J usage is TRBJ2-1; D might be TRBD1 or TRBD2, each matching 9 bases. Germline V CDR1 and CDR2: SGHRS, YFSETQ. With 0 bases removed from V and 10 bases from J, the gap between germline ends came to 29 bases. The CDR3 contains 19 residues. CDR3: CASSLVRTGVSGGTREQFF. The CDR3 region has the DNA TGCGCCAGCAGCTTGGTGCGGACAGGGGTTAGCGGGGGTACGAGGGAGCAGTTCTTC.

About this clone: At one end the junction does not follow the germline gene, possibly because of a read error. The chain couples TRBV7-2 to TRBJ2-7, with TRBD1 as a possible D gene (6 bases). Looked up from germline, CDR1 is SGHTA and CDR2 is FQGNSA. This CDR3 is built from 14 residues. The CDR3 sequence is CASSLWVGAYEQHF. CDR3 in DNA: TGTGCCAGCAGCTTATGGGTGGGGGCCTACGAGCAGCACTTC. Full variable domain (rest looked up from reference TRBV7-2 and TRBJ2-7): GAGVSQSPSNKVTEKGKDVELRCDPISGHTALYWYRQSLGQGLEFLIYFQGNSAPDKSGLPSDRFSAERTGGSVSTLTIQRTQQEDSAVYLCASSLWVGAYEQHFGPGTRLTVT.